This entry lists 8 T cell receptor beta chains sequenced from one sample in a study of radiation and T cells in renal cell carcinoma. Time point indicated: baseline pretreatment blood. Treatment defined: 15 Gy SBRT to primary tumor, nephrectomy 4 weeks later. Data came from immunoSEQ multiplex PCR; TCRdb stores just in-frame clones and leaves some out. The data hold 110,000 to 150,000 clones, with roughly 90% observed a single time. Sequences were derived from blood, sampled from a patient whose treatment included radiotherapy and nephrectomy. All receptors derive from a woman in her forties or fifties with renal cell carcinoma.

This clone was seen only once. The rearrangement uses TRBV6-5 and TRBJ1-1; a possible D gene is TRBD1 (5 bases). The ends were cut back, 3 bases at V and 0 bases at J, with 14 bases in the middle. CDR1 and CDR2 (germline): MNHEY, SVGAGI. The CDR3 runs to 16 residues. CDR3 nucleotides: TGTGCCAGCAGTTATAAAGGTTCGGGGGTGAACACTGAAGCTTTCTTT. It codes for CASSYKGSGVNTEAFF.

The CDR3 sequence: CATSRDPPPGAEQYF. In DNA form, the CDR3 reads TGTGCCACCAGCAGAGATCCTCCCCCAGGGGCTGAGCAGTACTTC. The chain uses TRBV15 and TRBJ2-7; maybe TRBD1 (6 bases). Germline CDR1 LNHNV, CDR2 YYDKDF (reference sequence). Trimming removed 0 bases from V and 7 bases from J, with 16 bases in between. This CDR3 comprises 15 residues.

The genes are TRBV7-6 and TRBJ1-5; 8 bases match TRBD1. The CDR3 sequence is 14 residues long. Germline CDR1 reads SGHVS; CDR2 reads FNYEAQ. J gave up 5 bases and V 6 bases, and 6 bases lay outside the gene matches. The CDR3 here is CASSSTGEDQPQHF. The CDR3 coding sequence is TGTGCCAGCAGTTCGACAGGGGAAGATCAGCCCCAGCATTTT.

The CDR3 is CASSQGQAPLTEAFF. The CDR3 bases are TGCGCCAGCAGCCAAGGTCAGGCGCCTCTCACTGAAGCTTTCTTT. The chain recombines TRBV4-1 with TRBJ1-1; D is undetermined. Trimming took off 1 base at V and 4 bases at J, with 13 bases between the two ends. The CDR3 runs 15 residues. Per the germline V gene, CDR1 is MGHRA and CDR2 is YSYEKL.

A remark on this clone: Different DNA sequences within this sample yield the same CDR3. This rearrangement joins TRBV4-3 to TRBJ1-2, with D possibly being TRBD1 (5 bases). Per the germline V gene, CDR1 is LGHNA and CDR2 is YSLEER. CDR3 size: 12 residues. V shed 3 bases and J shed 5 bases, with 7 bases lying between them. The CDR3 coding sequence is TGCGCCAGCAGCCAGGACAAGTATGGCTACACCTTC. Protein sequence: CASSQDKYGYTF.

This chain joins TRBV11-2 and TRBJ2-5; tentatively, D is TRBD2 (6 bases). Germline V CDR1 and CDR2: SGHAT, FQNNGV. CDR3 length: 13 amino acids. V was shortened by 5 bases and J by 2 bases, with 9 bases between the two germline ends. Written as DNA, the CDR3 is TGTGCCAGCAGCGTCGGGACTCAAGAGACCCAGTACTTC. It encodes CASSVGTQETQYF. The variable domain in full, completed from reference TRBV11-2 and TRBJ2-5, reads EAGVAQSPRYKIIEKRQSVAFWCNPISGHATLYWYQQILGQGPKLLIQFQNNGVVDDSQLPKDRFSAERLKGVDSTLKIQPAKLEDSAVYLCASSVGTQETQYFGPGTRLLVL.

V and J are TRBV10-3 and TRBJ1-2; maybe TRBD1 (5 bases). The CDR3 covers 13 residues. The V end was cut by 8 bases, the J end by 1 base, with 11 bases between. Germline V gene data show CDR1 as ENHRY and CDR2 as SYGVKD. The DNA for the CDR3 is TGTGCCATCGCGGGGGGGATTAACTATGGCTACACCTTC. Amino acid sequence: CAIAGGINYGYTF.

The V call is TRBV4-2, the J call TRBJ1-1; D might be TRBD1 (6 bases). Trimming cost V 1 base and J 4 bases, with 13 bases left between them. The CDR3 has 15 amino acids. CDR1 and CDR2 (germline): LGHNA, YNFKEQ. CDR3 nucleotide sequence: TGTGCCAGCAGCCAAGGGGAAGGGGGTCTCACTGAAGCTTTCTTT. It codes for CASSQGEGGLTEAFF.